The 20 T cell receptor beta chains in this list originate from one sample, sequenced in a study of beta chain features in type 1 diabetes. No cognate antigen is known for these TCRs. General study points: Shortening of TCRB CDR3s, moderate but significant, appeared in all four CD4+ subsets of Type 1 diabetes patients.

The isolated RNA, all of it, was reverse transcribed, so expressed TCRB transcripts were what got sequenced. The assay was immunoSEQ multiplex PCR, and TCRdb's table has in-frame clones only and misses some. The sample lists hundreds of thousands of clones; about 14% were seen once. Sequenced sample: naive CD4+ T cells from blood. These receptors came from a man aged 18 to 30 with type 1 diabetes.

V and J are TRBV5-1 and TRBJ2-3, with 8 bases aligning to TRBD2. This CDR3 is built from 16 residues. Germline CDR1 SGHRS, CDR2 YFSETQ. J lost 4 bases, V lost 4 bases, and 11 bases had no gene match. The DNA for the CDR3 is TGCGCCAGCAGCCCACTTCCGGGACTAGAGGCAGATACGCAGTATTTT. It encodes CASSPLPGLEADTQYF. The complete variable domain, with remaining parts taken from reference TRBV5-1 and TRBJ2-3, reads KAGVTQTPRYLIKTRGQQVTLSCSPISGHRSVSWYQQTPGQGLQFLFEYFSETQRNKGNFPGRFSGRQFSNSRSEMNVSTLELGDSALYLCASSPLPGLEADTQYFGPGTRLTVL.

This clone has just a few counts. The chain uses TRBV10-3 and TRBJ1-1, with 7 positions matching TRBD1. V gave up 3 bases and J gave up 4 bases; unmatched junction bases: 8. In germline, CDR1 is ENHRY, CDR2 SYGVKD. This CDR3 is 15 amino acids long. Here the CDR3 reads CAISDSTGVSTEAFF. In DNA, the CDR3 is TGTGCCATCAGTGACTCCACAGGGGTGAGCACTGAAGCTTTCTTT.

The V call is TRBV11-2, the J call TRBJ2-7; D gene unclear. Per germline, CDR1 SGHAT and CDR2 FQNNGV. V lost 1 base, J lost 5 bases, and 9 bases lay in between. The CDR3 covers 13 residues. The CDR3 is CASSLVPANEQYF. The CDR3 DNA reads TGTGCCAGCAGCTTAGTGCCGGCCAACGAGCAGTACTTC.

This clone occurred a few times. The chain's CDR3 is CASSSGTGVGVDTQYF. The CDR3 DNA sequence: TGTGCCAGCAGCTCCGGGACAGGGGTGGGAGTAGATACGCAGTATTTT. The genes are TRBV7-9 and TRBJ2-3; TRBD1 agrees at 10 bases. CDR1 and CDR2 (germline): SEHNR, FQNEAQ (reference sequence). The CDR3 has 16 residues. V shed 4 bases, J shed 5 bases, and the junction held 9 bases outside the gene matches.

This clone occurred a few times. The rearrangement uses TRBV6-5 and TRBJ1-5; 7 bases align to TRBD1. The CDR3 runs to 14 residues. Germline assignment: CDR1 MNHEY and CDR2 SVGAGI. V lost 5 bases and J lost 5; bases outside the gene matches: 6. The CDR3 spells CASSRFRGDQPQHF. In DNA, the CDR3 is TGTGCCAGCAGTCGTTTCAGGGGGGATCAGCCCCAGCATTTT.

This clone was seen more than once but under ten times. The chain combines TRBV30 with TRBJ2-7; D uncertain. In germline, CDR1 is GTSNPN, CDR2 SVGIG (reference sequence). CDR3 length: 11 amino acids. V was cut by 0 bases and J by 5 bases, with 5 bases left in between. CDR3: CAWSVHHEQYF. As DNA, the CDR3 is TGTGCCTGGAGTGTACACCACGAGCAGTACTTC.

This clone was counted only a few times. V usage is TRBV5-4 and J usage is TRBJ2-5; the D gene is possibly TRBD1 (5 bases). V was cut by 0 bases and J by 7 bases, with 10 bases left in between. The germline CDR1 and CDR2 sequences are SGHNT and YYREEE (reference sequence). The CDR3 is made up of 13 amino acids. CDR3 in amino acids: CASSLAGFGTQYF. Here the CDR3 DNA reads TGTGCCAGCAGCTTGGCAGGGTTTGGGACCCAGTACTTC.

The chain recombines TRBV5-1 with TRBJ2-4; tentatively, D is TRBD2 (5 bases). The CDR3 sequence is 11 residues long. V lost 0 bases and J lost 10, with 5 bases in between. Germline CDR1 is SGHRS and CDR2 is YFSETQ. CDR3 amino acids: CASSLAGIQYF. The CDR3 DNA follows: TGCGCCAGCAGCTTGGCGGGAATTCAGTACTTC.

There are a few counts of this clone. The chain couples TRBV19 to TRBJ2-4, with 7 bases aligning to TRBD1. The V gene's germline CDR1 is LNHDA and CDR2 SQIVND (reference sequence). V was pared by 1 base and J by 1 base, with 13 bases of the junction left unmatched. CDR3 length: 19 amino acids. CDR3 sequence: CASSIGRVRGREAKNIQYF. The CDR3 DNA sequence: TGTGCCAGTAGTATAGGTAGAGTGAGGGGGCGAGAGGCCAAAAACATTCAGTACTTC.

CDR3 sequence reads: CASSWGQGPYNEQFF. CDR3 nucleotide sequence: TGCGCCAGCAGCTGGGGGCAGGGTCCATACAATGAGCAGTTCTTC. The chain is built from TRBV5-1 and TRBJ2-1; D is perhaps TRBD1 (6 bases). Germline V CDR1 and CDR2: SGHRS, YFSETQ. Trimming pared 3 bases from V and 4 bases from J, leaving 14 bases between. This CDR3 has 15 residues.

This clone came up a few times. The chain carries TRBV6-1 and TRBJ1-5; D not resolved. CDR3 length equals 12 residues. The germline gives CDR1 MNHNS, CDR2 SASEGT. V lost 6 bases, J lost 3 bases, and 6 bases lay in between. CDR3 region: CASSNYNQPQHF. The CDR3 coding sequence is TGTGCCAGCAGCAACTACAATCAGCCCCAGCATTTT.

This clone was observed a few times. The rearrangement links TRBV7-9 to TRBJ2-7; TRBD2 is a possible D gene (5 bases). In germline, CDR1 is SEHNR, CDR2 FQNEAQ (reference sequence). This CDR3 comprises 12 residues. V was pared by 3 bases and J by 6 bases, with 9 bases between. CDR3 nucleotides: TGTGCCAGCAGCTTTGTGGGGAGCGAGCAGTACTTC. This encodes CASSFVGSEQYF.

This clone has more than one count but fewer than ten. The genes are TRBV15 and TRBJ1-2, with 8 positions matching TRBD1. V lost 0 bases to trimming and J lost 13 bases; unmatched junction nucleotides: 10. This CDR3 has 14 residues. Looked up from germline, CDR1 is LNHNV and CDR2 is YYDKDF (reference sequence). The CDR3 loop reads CATSRDIGTGRTTF. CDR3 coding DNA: TGTGCCACCAGCAGAGATATTGGGACAGGCAGGACCACCTTC.

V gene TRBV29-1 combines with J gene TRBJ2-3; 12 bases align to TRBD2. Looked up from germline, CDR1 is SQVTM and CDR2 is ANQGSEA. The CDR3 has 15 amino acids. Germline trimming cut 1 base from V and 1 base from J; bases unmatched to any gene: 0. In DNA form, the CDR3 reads TGCAGCGTTGAAGGACTAGCGGGGGGCACAGATACGCAGTATTTT. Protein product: CSVEGLAGGTDTQYF.

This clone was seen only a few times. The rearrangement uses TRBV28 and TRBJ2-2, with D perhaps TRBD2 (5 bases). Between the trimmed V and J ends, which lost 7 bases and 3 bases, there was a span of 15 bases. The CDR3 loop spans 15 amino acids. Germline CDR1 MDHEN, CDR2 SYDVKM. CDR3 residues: CASIPGGLDTGELFF. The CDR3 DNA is TGTGCCAGCATCCCTGGAGGTTTGGACACCGGGGAGCTGTTTTTT.

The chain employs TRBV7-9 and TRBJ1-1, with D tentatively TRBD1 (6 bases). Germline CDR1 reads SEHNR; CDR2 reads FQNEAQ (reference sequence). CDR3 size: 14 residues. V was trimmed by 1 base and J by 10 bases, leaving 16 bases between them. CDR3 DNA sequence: TGTGCCAGCAGCTTAGGCAATAACAGGGTTGCAGCTTTCTTT. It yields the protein CASSLGNNRVAAFF.

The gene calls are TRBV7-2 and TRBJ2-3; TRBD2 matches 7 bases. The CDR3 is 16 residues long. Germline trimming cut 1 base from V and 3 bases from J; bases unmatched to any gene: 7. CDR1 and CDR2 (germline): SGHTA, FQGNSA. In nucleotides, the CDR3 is TGTGCCAGCAGCTTAGTCCCTAGCGGCATAACAGATACGCAGTATTTT. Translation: CASSLVPSGITDTQYF.

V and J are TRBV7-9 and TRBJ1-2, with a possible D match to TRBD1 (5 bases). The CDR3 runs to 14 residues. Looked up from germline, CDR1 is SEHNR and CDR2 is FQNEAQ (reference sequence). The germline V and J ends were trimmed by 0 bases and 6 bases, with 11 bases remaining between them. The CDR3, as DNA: TGTGCCAGCAGCTTAGCGCGGGGCGCACATGGCTACACCTTC. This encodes CASSLARGAHGYTF.

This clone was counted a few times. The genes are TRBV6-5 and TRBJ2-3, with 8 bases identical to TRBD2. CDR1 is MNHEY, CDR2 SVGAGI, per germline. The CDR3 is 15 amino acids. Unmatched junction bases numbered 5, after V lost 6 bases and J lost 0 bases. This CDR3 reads CASSQLAVSTDTQYF. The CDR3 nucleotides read TGTGCCAGCAGCCAACTAGCGGTGAGCACAGATACGCAGTATTTT.

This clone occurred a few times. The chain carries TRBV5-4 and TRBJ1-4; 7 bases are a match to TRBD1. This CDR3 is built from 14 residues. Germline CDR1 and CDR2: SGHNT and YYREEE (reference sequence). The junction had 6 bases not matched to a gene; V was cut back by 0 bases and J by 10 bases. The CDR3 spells CASSLEQGSRKLFF. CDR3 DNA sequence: TGTGCCAGCAGCTTGGAACAGGGGTCGAGAAAACTGTTTTTT.